Listed here are 7 T cell receptor beta chains from one sample, sequenced in a study of low-dose radiotherapy and immunotherapy resistance in tumors. TRAV- and TRBV-specific primers primed first-strand cDNA, covering alpha and beta chains. Both a constant-region primer and a V-primer adapter served to amplify TCRs across approximately 19 PCR cycles. TCRdb passed the reads through MiXCR, listing each CDR3 protein once. Among 100,000 or so distinct CDR3 sequences listed, 9.4% were seen once. The sample's time point: before trial treatment. The input for sequencing was PBMCs, taken before treatment. The receptors come from a male donor with prostate cancer.

The sample holds many counts of this clonotype. The genes are TRBV6-2 or TRBV6-3 and TRBJ2-1; D could derive from TRBD1 or TRBD2 (5 bases each). CDR3 length: 15 residues. The germline gives CDR1 MNHEY, CDR2 SVGEGT. V lost 4 bases, J lost 5 bases, and 15 bases lay in between. The CDR3 DNA is TGTGCCAGCAGTTGGGGACCCTACGCCAACAATGAGCAGTTCTTC. It is translated as CASSWGPYANNEQFF.

This clonotype was found many times. The chain links TRBV20-1 to TRBJ2-1; 7 nucleotides align to TRBD2. This CDR3 has 12 amino acids. Per germline, CDR1 DFQATT and CDR2 SNEGSKA (reference sequence). With 5 bases clipped from V and 7 bases from J, the junction kept 5 bases outside the gene matches. The CDR3 here is CSAADGRNEQFF. The CDR3, as DNA: TGCAGTGCTGCGGACGGGAGGAATGAGCAGTTCTTC.

This clonotype was detected many times. The V and J genes are TRBV4-1 and TRBJ2-2; 13 bases are shared with TRBD2. After removal of 0 bases from V and 5 bases from J, the junction contained 3 bases not matched to a gene. This CDR3 is 17 amino acids long. Germline loops: CDR1 MGHRA, CDR2 YSYEKL. CDR3 sequence: CASSQELAGGETGELFF. The DNA of the CDR3 is TGCGCCAGCAGCCAAGAACTAGCGGGAGGGGAAACCGGGGAGCTGTTTTTT.

This clonotype was recorded at least ten times. The chain couples TRBV7-9 to TRBJ1-1, with D perhaps TRBD1 (6 bases). The germline V gene encodes CDR1 SEHNR and CDR2 FQNEAQ (reference sequence). Trimming left V 4 bases short and J 0 bases short, with 15 bases between. This CDR3 spans 16 amino acids. The CDR3 sequence: CASSSKKTGLNTEAFF. CDR3 bases: TGTGCCAGCAGCTCAAAAAAGACAGGCTTGAACACTGAAGCTTTCTTT.

This clonotype was seen only a few times. The rearrangement uses TRBV5-5 and TRBJ2-7, with a weak D call TRBD2 (5 bases). CDR3 size: 14 residues. V was cut by 3 bases and J by 6 bases, with 16 bases left in between. Looked up from germline, CDR1 is SGHKS and CDR2 is YYEKEE (reference sequence). CDR3 coding DNA: TGTGCCAGCAGCTGGACTTGGTCAGAAGGCGAGCAGTACTTC. Protein product: CASSWTWSEGEQYF.

This clonotype was seen ten or more times. The chain is built from TRBV2 and TRBJ1-1; D unclear. V shed 6 bases and J shed 1 base, with 12 bases lying between them. CDR1 and CDR2 from the germline V gene are SNHLY and FYNNEI. CDR3 length: 14 residues. CDR3 amino acids: CASSYISQNTEAFF. The CDR3 region has the DNA TGTGCCAGCAGCTATATTTCGCAGAACACTGAAGCTTTCTTT. Together with reference TRBV2 and TRBJ1-1, the CDR3 gives the full variable domain: EPEVTQTPSHQVTQMGQEVILRCVPISNHLYFYWYRQILGQKVEFLVSFYNNEISEKSEIFDDQFSVERPDGSNFTLKIRSTKLEDSAMYFCASSYISQNTEAFFGQGTRLTVV.

This clonotype was seen repeatedly, ten times or more. This chain uses TRBV27 with TRBJ1-1; D may be TRBD1 (5 bases). Trimming pared 5 bases from V and 7 bases from J, leaving 23 bases between. The CDR3 length is 16 residues. Germline values: CDR1 MNHEY, CDR2 SMNVEV (reference sequence). The CDR3 is CASSGAGHRSLGEAFF. CDR3 coding DNA: TGTGCCAGCAGTGGGGCAGGGCATCGTTCCTTGGGTGAAGCTTTCTTT.